This TCR beta chain stems from a study of blood T cell repertoires in COVID-19. For the study at large: Samples came from the United States, Italy and Spain, spanning acute and convalescent COVID-19.

From germline, CDR1 is LGHDT and CDR2 YNNKEL (reference sequence). V dropped 1 base and J dropped 5; count of bases not matched to a gene: 5. The CDR3 covers 15 residues. The data were produced by immunoSEQ multiplex PCR, yet TCRdb's version contains in-frame clones alone and is incomplete. The sample shows 200,000 to 250,000 clones, about 93% of them seen only once. Two negative PCRs, clearance, or symptom resolution were required of recovered Cohort 3 donors. The chain combines TRBV3-1 (or the pseudogene TRBV3-2) with TRBJ1-5; 7 bases map to TRBD1. The sequenced material came from PBMCs or T cells enriched from blood (not recorded which). This TCR came from a woman younger than 35 who had recovered from COVID-19. In DNA, the CDR3 is TGTGCCAGCAGCCAAGGATTGACAGGGTATCAGCCCCAGCATTTT. It specifies CASSQGLTGYQPQHF.